The T cell receptor (beta chain) under discussion was sequenced for a study of shared clonotypes between healthy human individuals (dated by TCRdb to the early 2020s). Broadly, across the study: A few men and two women, aged 18 to 49 years, made up the cohort. For each donor, three plates each were used for CD4 naive and CD4 memory, two plates were used for CD8 naive, and one plate was used for CD8 memory. To estimate repertoire size and how much clonotypes are shared between individuals, the study performed deep sequencing of blood TCR repertoires from about 5 healthy adults. Each donor's leukapheresis produced roughly between roughly 0.85 and 9.5 billion PBMCs. Libraries were prepared and TCR repertoires were sequenced by different laboratories using diverse techniques, in order to increase sequencing depth and limit assay-specific biases.

Donors were healthy HIV-negative adults with no recently reported acute infections or vaccinations. All donors were Caucasian adults living in Nashville, Tennessee, USA. CD4+ T cells were enriched by magnetic negative selection, after which naive cells were positively selected on CD45RA and the negative fraction was taken as the memory subset. After blood collection by leukapheresis, PBMCs were isolated using Ficoll-Histopaque density gradient centrifugation and then cryopreserved in the vapor phase of liquid nitrogen. Analytical flow cytometry was used to check the purity and quantity of each magnetically sorted T cell population. Each sorted fraction had its genomic DNA isolated and then quantified by UV absorbance on a Nanodrop 2000c. Using the deep immunoSEQ assay, multiplex PCR amplified TCR CDR3 regions from genomic DNA. Genomic DNA extracted from each cell subset was distributed evenly over all wells of several immunoSEQ 96-well plates, and each plate served as one replicate. For sorted subsets, each replicate PCR was loaded with around 220 ng genomic DNA, equivalent to 30,000 to 35,000 T cell genomes. Purified libraries were quantified with a Qubit 3.0 fluorometer, sized on a Bioanalyzer 2100, and re-quantified with the KAPA Library Quantification kit. Every immunoSEQ 96-well plate was sequenced on a separate single-read 150-cycle Illumina NextSeq 550 flow cell. Under the source paper's analysis protocol: Because only junctional sequences without quality scores were contained in the immunoSEQ output, filtering matching that applied to full-length reads could not be performed. Sequences were annotated with PyIR, a Python wrapper for IgBLAST v1.9, and V/J genes and CDR3 were assigned using IMGT germline references. Any read was removed if the V/J assignment was weak (E-value above 1e-6), the CDR3 was missing, or the read contained stop codons, out-of-frame junctions, or ambiguous translated residues. A V3J clonotype was defined by an identical inferred V gene, J gene, and CDR3 amino acid sequence. Percentage overlap between repertoires was computed as shared unique clonotypes divided by the size of the smaller repertoire. RTK rarefaction, the Chao1 estimator, and Recon v2.1 estimates of unobserved clonotypes were used to assess repertoire richness. For all TCRbeta clonotypes obtained by the gDNA method from a few donors, generation probabilities were computed with OLGA. The table was pulled from immuneACCESS by TCRdb, which kept in-frame rearrangements only. Such tables lose some clones; where checked, under half of the loss comes from unresolved V genes, and the rest has no known cause. V and J calls and clone size come straight from that table; D and trimming were deduced from the DNA. The sample table contains over a million clones; only one count was recorded for over 95% of them. The ten largest clones capture approximately 1% of the sample.

On this clone: There is no known antigen for this receptor. No much larger clone is present one base from it, and per-base qualities are unavailable.

The study at large found these results: Compared with non-shared clonotypes, clonotypes shared by all four sorted-subset donors had higher generation probabilities. Because the study included only a small number of donors, the genetic and exposure-history diversity represented was limited. Pairwise subsampling led to the expectation that sequencing depth would affect the degree of clonotype sharing among donors. Incomplete sequencing was indicated by rarefaction of sorted-subset datasets, despite the large sequencing depth. Sharing across a few donors was observed for about 5% of naive CD4, over 3% of naive CD8, roughly 2.4% of memory CD4, and about 0.38% of memory CD8 clonotypes. Sampling was restricted to blood, and TCR repertoires in tissue are likely to differ from TCR repertoires in blood. Larger estimated clonotype richness was generally found for naive subsets than for memory subsets.

The V end loses 6 bases and the J end loses 3 bases, and a stretch of 17 bases separates them. The germline V gene provides CDR1 MRHNA and CDR2 SNTAGT. The CDR3 measures 15 amino acids from cysteine to phenylalanine. The DNA shown is the 45-base CDR3, in frame from base 1. The rearranged segments are TRBV6-4 and TRBJ1-1; the best D guess is TRBD1, with 5 bases matching. The clonotype was recovered from a man between 25 and 39 years old in good health. Sequencing was done on a sample of naive CD4+ T cells sorted from blood. The sample's cell subset or site label, decoded: CD45RA+ positively selected. CDR3 sequence: CASRPTGVRYTEAFF. The DNA sequence follows: TGTGCCAGCAGACCCACGGGGGTACGGTACACTGAAGCTTTCTTT.